The 12 T cell receptor beta chains below were found in one sample sequenced in a study of regulatory T cells. The PCR used 52 TRBV and 13 TRBJ primers. Assay used: immunoSEQ multiplex PCR; TCRdb lists only in-frame clones, some missing. There are 20,000 to 25,000 clones in the sample; approximately 93% occur only once, and 3.5% to 4% lies in the top ten. The specimen sequenced was CD8+ T cells sorted from blood. The receptors here all came from a child under 10 years old with CD3G deficiency.

This rearrangement joins TRBV28 to TRBJ1-1; D perhaps matches TRBD1 (5 bases). This CDR3 has 13 amino acids. The ends were cut back, 5 bases at V and 7 bases at J, with 14 bases in the middle. Germline V CDR1 and CDR2: MDHEN, SYDVKM. The CDR3 region has the DNA TGTGCCAGCAGTGTCCGGGACGGACGTGAAGCTTTCTTT. It translates to CASSVRDGREAFF.

Of note for this clone: This CDR3 is also generated by other DNA sequences in the sample. The rearrangement links TRBV28 to TRBJ2-1; the D gene is possibly TRBD1 (6 bases). Between the trimmed V and J ends, which lost 1 base and 2 bases, there was a span of 9 bases. The germline V gene has CDR1 MDHEN and CDR2 SYDVKM. The CDR3 contains 15 residues. The CDR3 sequence: CASSLLAGAYNEQFF. The CDR3 DNA reads TGTGCCAGCAGTTTATTGGCAGGGGCCTACAATGAGCAGTTCTTC.

The J gene is TRBJ1-5, the V gene TRBV6-1; tentatively, D is TRBD1 (5 bases). This CDR3 contains 13 residues. Germline V gene sequence: CDR1 MNHNS, CDR2 SASEGT. V was pared by 7 bases and J by 5 bases, with 12 bases between. The CDR3 is CASNGGRDQPQHF. CDR3 nucleotides: TGTGCCAGCAACGGGGGTAGGGATCAGCCCCAGCATTTT.

The chain combines TRBV4-1 with TRBJ2-1; D not certain. The CDR3 has 16 residues. V was clipped by 0 bases and J by 0 bases, with 9 bases between them. The germline CDR1 and CDR2 sequences are MGHRA and YSYEKL. The DNA for the CDR3 is TGCGCCAGCAGCCAAGATGCCCTGAGCTCCTACAATGAGCAGTTCTTC. Translated: CASSQDALSSYNEQFF.

The chain carries TRBV6-1 and TRBJ1-1; tentative D call: TRBD1 (5 bases). The CDR3 totals 13 residues. Trimming removed 5 bases from V and 2 bases from J, with 9 bases in between. CDR1 and CDR2 (germline): MNHNS, SASEGT. In nucleotides, the CDR3 is TGTGCCAGCAGTCGCCGGGACAACACTGAAGCTTTCTTT. The encoded protein is CASSRRDNTEAFF.

The J gene is TRBJ2-3, the V gene TRBV28; D is unclear. Trimming cost V 4 bases and J 6 bases, with 23 bases left between them. The CDR3 runs to 17 residues. Germline V gives CDR1 MDHEN, CDR2 SYDVKM. The DNA of the CDR3 is TGTGCCAGCAGTTCCCGTCAGGCAGGCGAGTCACACGATACGCAGTATTTT. Protein product: CASSSRQAGESHDTQYF.

This rearrangement joins TRBV10-2 to TRBJ1-2; D ambiguous. CDR1 is WSHSY, CDR2 SAAADI, per germline. The CDR3 contains 13 residues. V shed 0 bases and J shed 8 bases, with 10 bases lying between them. The CDR3 spells CASSESNVSGYTF. The DNA of the CDR3 is TGCGCCAGCAGTGAGTCGAACGTGTCCGGCTACACCTTC.

This chain uses TRBV5-1 with TRBJ2-3; D may be TRBD1 or TRBD2 (6 bases each). V was trimmed by 2 bases and J by 1 base, leaving 14 bases between them. The length of the CDR3 is 16 residues. The V gene's germline CDR1 is SGHRS and CDR2 YFSETQ. The CDR3 sequence: CASSFNPGEGTDTQYF. CDR3 coding DNA: TGCGCCAGCAGCTTTAATCCAGGGGAGGGCACAGATACGCAGTATTTT.

This rearrangement joins TRBV27 to TRBJ2-7; D tentatively fits TRBD1 or TRBD2 (6 bases each). Germline V lookup: CDR1 MNHEY, CDR2 SMNVEV (reference sequence). The V end lost 2 bases, the J end lost 0 bases, and 8 bases lay between the germline ends. There are 14 residues in the CDR3. CDR3 bases: TGTGCCAGCAGTTTAGGGGGGCCCTCCTACGAGCAGTACTTC. Its translation: CASSLGGPSYEQYF.

The V call is TRBV19, the J call TRBJ2-3, with 8 bases that match TRBD1. CDR1 LNHDA and CDR2 SQIVND come from the germline V gene (reference sequence). CDR3 length: 16 amino acids. Germline trimming cut 4 bases from V and 9 bases from J; bases unmatched to any gene: 15. CDR3 sequence (DNA): TGTGCCAGTAGTACCAATCCGGGACAGGAACAATTGACGCAGTATTTT. Amino acids: CASSTNPGQEQLTQYF.

The rearrangement joins TRBV5-1 to TRBJ2-7; D gene uncertain. The ends were cut back, 0 bases at V and 9 bases at J, with 10 bases in the middle. The germline gives CDR1 SGHRS, CDR2 YFSETQ. The CDR3 consists of 12 residues. CDR3 bases: TGCGCCAGCAGCTTGGCCAGTAGCTTGCAGTACTTC. Residues: CASSLASSLQYF.

The CDR3 protein is CASAFGDRAHEQYF. DNA for the CDR3: TGTGCCAGCGCGTTTGGCGACAGGGCCCACGAGCAGTACTTC. J is TRBJ2-7 and V is TRBV28, with TRBD1 matching 7 bases. The germline V gene encodes CDR1 MDHEN and CDR2 SYDVKM. This CDR3 spans 14 amino acids. Trimming at V came to 8 bases and at J to 5 bases, leaving 12 bases not matched to a gene. Filled out from reference TRBV28 and TRBJ2-7, the complete variable domain reads DVKVTQSSRYLVKRTGEKVFLECVQDMDHENMFWYRQDPGLGLRLIYFSYDVKMKEKGDIPEGYSVSREKKERFSLILESASTNQTSMYLCASAFGDRAHEQYFGPGTRLTVT.